Here is one TCR beta chain with its context. The target antigen is unknown. This entry is derived from a study of T cell responses to AZD1222 COVID-19 vaccine. Whole-study results and caveats: Baseline seropositivity occurred in only a handful of AZD1222 recipients. Clonal diversity may have been underestimated, and the donors were mostly white British, with more females than males.

CDR3 size: 15 residues. V was shortened by 4 bases and J by 1 base, with 13 bases between the two germline ends. Germline V gene sequence: CDR1 WSHSY, CDR2 SAAADI. Clones were read by immunoSEQ multiplex PCR, and TCRdb kept only the in-frame ones, dropping some. The repertoire includes tens of thousands of clones, 70% to 90% of them detected once, and just under 5% sits in the top ten. Sequences were derived from peripheral blood, sampled on day 0 of AZD1222 vaccination. The sequence derives from an adult in good health. V and J are TRBV10-2 and TRBJ1-2, with D possibly being TRBD1 (5 bases). CDR3 in DNA: TGCGCCAGCAGTGCGTGGCAGGGTCGTAACTATGGCTACACCTTC. Protein sequence: CASSAWQGRNYGYTF.